This entry concerns a single T cell receptor beta chain. The antigen this receptor binds is unknown. Base qualities are not provided; no much larger clone lies one nucleotide away. This sample is drawn from a study of T-cell memory formation after mild COVID-19 (dated by TCRdb to 2020 to 2023). Context from the whole study: TCR sequence clusters from the two donors were found to be largely donor specific. T-cell clones expanding and contracting after mild COVID-19 in a couple of donors were tracked by longitudinal TCRalpha and TCRbeta repertoire sequencing. Two young, previously healthy adult volunteers made up the cohort, one male and one female.

The sequencing machine was an Illumina NovaSeq 6000. TCRalpha and TCRbeta cDNA libraries were built by 5'RACE with constant-segment primers, adding sample barcodes and unique molecular identifiers. Trizol reagent was used to extract RNA from every sample. Library amplification was performed in two PCR steps, and a second sample barcode and Illumina TruSeq adapters were introduced in the second step. Sequencing of libraries was performed on an Illumina NovaSeq with 2 x 150 bp paired-end reads. In the source study's methods: Reads were demultiplexed and collapsed into UMI-guided consensus sequences with migec v1.2.7. Using mixcr v2.1.11, UMI consensuses were aligned to TRA and TRB V and J templates and then assembled into clonotypes. A clonotype was counted as expanded or contracted only if both edgeR and NoisET called the change significant, with noise models trained on biological replicates. For edgeR calls, the thresholds were a false discovery rate-adjusted p below 0.01 and a log2 fold-change of 1. As an exploratory analysis of dynamics, PCA with hierarchical clustering was applied to max-normalized trajectories of the 1000 most abundant clonotypes. Each responding clone was given a CD4 or CD8 phenotype based on the CD4+ and CD8+ repertoires, which had been sequenced separately. TCRdb reanalyzed the raw reads on its own, using fastp at Q25 for trimming and MiXCR for clone calling, and kept in-frame beta chains. Every distinct CDR3 protein forms one entry, paired with its most common genes and DNA. The V and J calls and clone size are TCRdb's, not the authors'. This sample lists about 340,000 distinct CDR3 sequences; less than 20% were detected once. About a fifth of the sample belongs to the ten largest clones.

What the research found in general, with its limitations: Clones contracting from day 15 to 85 had balanced CD4/CD8 phenotypes, while a second wave expanding from day 15 to 37 was biased towards CD4+. Whether the second-wave clones peaking on day 37 were SARS-CoV-2 specific was not confirmed. Contracting CD4+ clones turned up mainly in the CM and EM memory subsets, whereas EMRA was where CD8+ clones were enriched. The study covered only two mild cases, and larger cohorts including severe cases with pre-infection samples were considered necessary. Some responding clones were detected in pre-infection memory, suggesting pre-existing cross-reactive memory T cells joined the SARS-CoV-2 response.

PBMCs were isolated by Ficoll-Paque density gradient centrifugation. Trimming takes 5 bases from V and 2 bases from J, and the germline ends sit 8 bases apart. CDR3 length: 13 amino acids, cysteine to phenylalanine. CDR3 DNA only is kept here, 39 bases in frame from base 1. The source of this sequence is a man aged 18 to 30 who had mild COVID-19 (a few samples of this study predate the infection). The sample titles of this study are shuffled in the database, so cell type and time point are left out; the donor was told from shared clones. The rearranged segments are TRBV12-3 or TRBV12-4 and TRBJ2-3; no D segment can be confidently identified. Sequenced sample: PBMCs or a T cell subset sorted from them (not recorded which). CDR3 loop: CASSHSNTDTQYF. The DNA sequence follows: TGTGCCAGCAGTCACTCAAACACAGATACGCAGTATTTT.